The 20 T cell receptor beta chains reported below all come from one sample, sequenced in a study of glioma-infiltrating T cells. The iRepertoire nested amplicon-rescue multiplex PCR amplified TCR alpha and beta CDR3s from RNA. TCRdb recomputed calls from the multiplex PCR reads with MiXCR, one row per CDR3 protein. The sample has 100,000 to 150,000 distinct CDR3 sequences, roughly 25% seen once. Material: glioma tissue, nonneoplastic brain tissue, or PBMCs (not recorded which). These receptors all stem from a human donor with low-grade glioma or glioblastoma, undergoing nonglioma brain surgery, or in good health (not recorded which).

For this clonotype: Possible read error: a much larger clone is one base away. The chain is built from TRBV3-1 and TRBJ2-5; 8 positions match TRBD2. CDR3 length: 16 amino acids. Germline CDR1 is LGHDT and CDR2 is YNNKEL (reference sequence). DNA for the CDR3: TGTGCCAGCAGCCTCCTAACAGCGGGAGAGGAAGAGACCAAGTACTTC. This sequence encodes CASSLLTAGEEETKYF.

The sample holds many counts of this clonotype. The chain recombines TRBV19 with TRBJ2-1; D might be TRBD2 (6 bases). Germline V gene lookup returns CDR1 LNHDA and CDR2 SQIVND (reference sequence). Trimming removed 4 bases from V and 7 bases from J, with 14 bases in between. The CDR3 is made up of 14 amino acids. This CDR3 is CASSTPGLKNEQFF. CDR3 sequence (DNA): TGTGCCAGTAGTACCCCGGGACTGAAAAATGAGCAGTTCTTC.

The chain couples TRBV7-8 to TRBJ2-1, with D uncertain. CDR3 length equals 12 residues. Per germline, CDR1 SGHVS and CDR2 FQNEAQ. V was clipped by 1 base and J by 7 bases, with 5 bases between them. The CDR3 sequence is CASSLEGNEQFF. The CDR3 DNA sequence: TGTGCCAGCAGCTTAGAAGGGAATGAGCAGTTCTTC.

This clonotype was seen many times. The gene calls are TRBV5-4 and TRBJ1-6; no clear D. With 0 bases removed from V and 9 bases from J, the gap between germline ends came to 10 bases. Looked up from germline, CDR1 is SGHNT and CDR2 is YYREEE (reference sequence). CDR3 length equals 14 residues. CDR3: CASSLGTGSSPLHF. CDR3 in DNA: TGTGCCAGCAGCTTGGGTACTGGGTCTTCACCCCTCCACTTT.

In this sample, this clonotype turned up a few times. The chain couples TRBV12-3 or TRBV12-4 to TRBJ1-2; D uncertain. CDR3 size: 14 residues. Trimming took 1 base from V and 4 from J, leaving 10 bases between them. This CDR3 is CASSLGRAIYGYTF. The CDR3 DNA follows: TGTGCCAGCAGTTTAGGTCGAGCCATCTATGGCTACACCTTC.

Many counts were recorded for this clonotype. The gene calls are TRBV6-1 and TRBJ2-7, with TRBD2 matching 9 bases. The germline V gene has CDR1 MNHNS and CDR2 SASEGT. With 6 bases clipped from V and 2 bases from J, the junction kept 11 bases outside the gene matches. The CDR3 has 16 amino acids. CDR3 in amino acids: CASSKPEAGGTYEQYF. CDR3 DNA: TGTGCCAGCAGCAAACCGGAAGCGGGAGGCACCTACGAGCAGTACTTC.

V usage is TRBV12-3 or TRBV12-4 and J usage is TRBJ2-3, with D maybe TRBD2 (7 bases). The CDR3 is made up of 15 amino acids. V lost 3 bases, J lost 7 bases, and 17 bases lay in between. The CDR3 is CASSFRRGARNTQYF. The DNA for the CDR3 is TGTGCCAGCAGTTTCCGACGGGGGGCTAGGAATACGCAGTATTTT.

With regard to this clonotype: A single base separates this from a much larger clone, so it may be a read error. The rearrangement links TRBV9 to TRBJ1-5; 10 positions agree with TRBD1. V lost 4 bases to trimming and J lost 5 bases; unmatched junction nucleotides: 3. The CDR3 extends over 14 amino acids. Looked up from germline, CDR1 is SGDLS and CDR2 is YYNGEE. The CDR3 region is CASSWGTGDQPQHF. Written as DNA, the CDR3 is TGTGCCAGCAGCTGGGGGACAGGGGATCAGCCCCAGCATTTT. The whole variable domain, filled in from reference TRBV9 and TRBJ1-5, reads DSGVTQTPKHLITATGQRVTLRCSPRSGDLSVYWYQQSLDQGLQFLIQYYNGEERAKGNILERFSAQQFPDLHSELNLSSLELGDSALYFCASSWGTGDQPQHFGDGTRLSIL.

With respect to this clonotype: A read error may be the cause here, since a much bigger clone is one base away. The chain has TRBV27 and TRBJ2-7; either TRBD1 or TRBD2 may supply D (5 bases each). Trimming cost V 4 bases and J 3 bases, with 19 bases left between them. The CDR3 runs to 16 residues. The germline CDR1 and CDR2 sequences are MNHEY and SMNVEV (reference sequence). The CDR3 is CASSYRGLGVNYEQYF. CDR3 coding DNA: TGTGCCAGCAGTTACCGGGGCCTCGGGGTTAACTACGAGCAGTACTTC.

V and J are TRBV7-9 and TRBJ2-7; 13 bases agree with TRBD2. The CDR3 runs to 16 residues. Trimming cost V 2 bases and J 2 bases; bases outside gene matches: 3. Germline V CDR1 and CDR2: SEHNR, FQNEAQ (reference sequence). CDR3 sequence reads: CASSLPTSGRAYEQYF. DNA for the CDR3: TGTGCCAGCAGCTTACCCACTAGCGGGAGGGCCTACGAGCAGTACTTC.

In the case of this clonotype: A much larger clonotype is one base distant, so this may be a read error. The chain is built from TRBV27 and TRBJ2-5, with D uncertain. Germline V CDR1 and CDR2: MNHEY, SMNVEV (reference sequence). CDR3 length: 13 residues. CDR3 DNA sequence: TGTGCCTGCAGTTTAGTAGGGTTAGAGACCCAGTACTTC. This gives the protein CACSLVGLETQYF.

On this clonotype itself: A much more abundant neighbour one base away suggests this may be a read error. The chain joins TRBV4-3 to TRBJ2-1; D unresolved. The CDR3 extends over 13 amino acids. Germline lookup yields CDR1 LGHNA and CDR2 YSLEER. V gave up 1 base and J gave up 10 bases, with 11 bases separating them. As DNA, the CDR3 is TGCGCCAGCAGCCAAGGACACTTGAAAGAGCAGTTCTTC. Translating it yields CASSQGHLKEQFF.

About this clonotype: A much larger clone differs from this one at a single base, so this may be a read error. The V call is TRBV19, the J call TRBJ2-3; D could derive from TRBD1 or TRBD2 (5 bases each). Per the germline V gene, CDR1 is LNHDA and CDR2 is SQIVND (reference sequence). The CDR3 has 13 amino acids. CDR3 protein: CASSQVMGDTKYF. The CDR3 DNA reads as TGTGCCAGCAGCCAAGTAATGGGGGATACGAAGTATTTT.

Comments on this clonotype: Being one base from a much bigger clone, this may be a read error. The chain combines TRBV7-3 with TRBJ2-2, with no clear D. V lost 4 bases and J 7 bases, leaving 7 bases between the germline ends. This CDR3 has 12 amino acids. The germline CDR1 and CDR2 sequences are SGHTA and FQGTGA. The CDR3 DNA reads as TGTGCCAGCAGCTCAAGCAACGGGGAGCTGTTTTTT. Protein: CASSSSNGELFF.

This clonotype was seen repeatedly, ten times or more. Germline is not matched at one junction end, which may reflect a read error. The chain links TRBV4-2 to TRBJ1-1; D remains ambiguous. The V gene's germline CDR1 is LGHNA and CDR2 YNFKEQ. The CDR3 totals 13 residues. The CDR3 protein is CASSQDYDRPRVF. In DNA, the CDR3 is TGTGCCAGCAGCCAAGATTATGACCGCCCGCGCGTCTTT.

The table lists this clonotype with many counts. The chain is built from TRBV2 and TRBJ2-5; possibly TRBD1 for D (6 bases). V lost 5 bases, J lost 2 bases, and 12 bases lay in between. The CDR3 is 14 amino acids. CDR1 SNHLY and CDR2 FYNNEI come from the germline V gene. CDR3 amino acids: CASSPDSPQETQYF. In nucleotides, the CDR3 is TGTGCCAGCAGTCCGGACAGTCCTCAAGAGACCCAGTACTTC.

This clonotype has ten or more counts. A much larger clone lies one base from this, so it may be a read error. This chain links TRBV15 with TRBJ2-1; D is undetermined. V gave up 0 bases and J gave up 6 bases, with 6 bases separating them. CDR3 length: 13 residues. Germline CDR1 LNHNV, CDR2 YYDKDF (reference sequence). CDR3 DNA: TGTGCCACCAGCAGAGACCCGCCCAATGAGCAGTTCTTC. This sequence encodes CATSRDPPNEQFF.

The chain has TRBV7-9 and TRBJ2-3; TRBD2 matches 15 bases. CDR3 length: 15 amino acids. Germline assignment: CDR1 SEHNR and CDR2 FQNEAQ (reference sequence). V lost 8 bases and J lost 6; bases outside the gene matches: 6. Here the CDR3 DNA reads TGTGCCAGCCGCGGGACTAGCGGGAGGCGGGATACGCAGTATTTT. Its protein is CASRGTSGRRDTQYF. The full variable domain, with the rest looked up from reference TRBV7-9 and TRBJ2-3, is DTGVSQNPRHKITKRGQNVTFRCDPISEHNRLYWYRQTLGQGPEFLTYFQNEAQLEKSRLLSDRFSAERPKGSFSTLEIQRTEQGDSAMYLCASRGTSGRRDTQYFGPGTRLTVL.

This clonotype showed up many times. CDR3 nucleotides: TGTGCCACTTGTAGCGGAACCACCTACGAGCAGTACTTC. Its protein product is CATCSGTTYEQYF. The rearrangement uses TRBV6-1 and TRBJ2-7; possibly TRBD2 for D (6 bases). Germline CDR1 reads MNHNS; CDR2 reads SASEGT. V was pared by 10 bases and J by 2 bases, with 15 bases between. The CDR3 runs 13 residues.

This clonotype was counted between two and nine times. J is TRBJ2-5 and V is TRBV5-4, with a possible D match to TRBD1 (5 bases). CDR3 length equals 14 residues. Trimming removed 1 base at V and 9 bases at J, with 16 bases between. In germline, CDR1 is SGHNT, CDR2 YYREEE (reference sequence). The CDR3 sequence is CASSLNRHEGAQYF. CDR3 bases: TGTGCCAGCAGCTTGAACAGACACGAAGGGGCCCAGTACTTC.